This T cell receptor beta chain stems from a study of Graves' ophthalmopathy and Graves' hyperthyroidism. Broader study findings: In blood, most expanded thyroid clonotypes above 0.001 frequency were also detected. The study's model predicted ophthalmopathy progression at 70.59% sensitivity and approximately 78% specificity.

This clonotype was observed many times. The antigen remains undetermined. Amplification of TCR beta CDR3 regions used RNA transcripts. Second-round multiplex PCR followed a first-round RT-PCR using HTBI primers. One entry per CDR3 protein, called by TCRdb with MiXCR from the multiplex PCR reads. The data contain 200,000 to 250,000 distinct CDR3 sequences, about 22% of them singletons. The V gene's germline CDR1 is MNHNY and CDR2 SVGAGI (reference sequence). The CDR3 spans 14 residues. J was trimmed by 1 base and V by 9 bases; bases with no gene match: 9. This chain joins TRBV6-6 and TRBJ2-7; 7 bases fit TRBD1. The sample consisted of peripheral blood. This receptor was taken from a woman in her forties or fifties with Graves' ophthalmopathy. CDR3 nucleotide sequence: TGTGCCAGTAGAGCCGGGACAGCGTCCTACGAGCAGTACTTC. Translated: CASRAGTASYEQYF.